The clone carrying this T cell receptor beta chain was counted once. This sample is drawn from a study of T cell responses to AZD1222 COVID-19 vaccine. Using immunoSEQ multiplex PCR, the repertoire was profiled, and TCRdb retains in-frame clones only, with some absent. The sample includes over 200,000 clones, about 94% of them seen just once. Germline V CDR1 and CDR2: LNHDA, SQIVND (reference sequence). J was trimmed by 4 bases and V by 7 bases; bases with no gene match: 2. The CDR3 consists of 12 residues. Here the sequenced sample was peripheral blood, taken 28 days after the second dose of the MenACWY control vaccine. The rearrangement links TRBV19 to TRBJ1-2, with 8 nucleotides matching TRBD1. The clonotype originates from an adult who received the MenACWY meningococcal vaccine as a control. CDR3: CASTGGGYGYTF. CDR3 bases: TGTGCCAGTACAGGGGGCGGCTATGGCTACACCTTC.